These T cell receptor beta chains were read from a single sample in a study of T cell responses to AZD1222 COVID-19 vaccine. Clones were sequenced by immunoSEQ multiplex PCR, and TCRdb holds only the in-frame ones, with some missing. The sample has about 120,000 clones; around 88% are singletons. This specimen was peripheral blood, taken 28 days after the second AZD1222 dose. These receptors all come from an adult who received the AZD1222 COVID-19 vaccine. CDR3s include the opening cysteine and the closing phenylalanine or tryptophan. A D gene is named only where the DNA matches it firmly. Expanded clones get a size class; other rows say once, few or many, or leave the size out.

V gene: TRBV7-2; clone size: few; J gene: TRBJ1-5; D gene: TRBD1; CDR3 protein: CASSLNGQGANQPQHF; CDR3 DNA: TGTGCCAGCAGCTTAAACGGACAGGGGGCCAATCAGCCCCAGCATTTT
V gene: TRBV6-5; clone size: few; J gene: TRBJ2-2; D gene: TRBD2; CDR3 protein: CATQTSGDTGELFF; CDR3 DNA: TGTGCCACCCAGACTAGCGGGGACACCGGGGAGCTGTTTTTT
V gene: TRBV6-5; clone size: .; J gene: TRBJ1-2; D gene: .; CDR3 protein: CASRTESLGYGYTF; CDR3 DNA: TGTGCCAGCAGGACTGAATCCCTGGGCTATGGCTACACCTTC
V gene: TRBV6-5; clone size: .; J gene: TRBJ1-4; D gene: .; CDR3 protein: CASSPSPGGNEKLFF; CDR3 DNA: TGTGCCAGCAGTCCTAGTCCGGGTGGGAATGAAAAACTGTTTTTT
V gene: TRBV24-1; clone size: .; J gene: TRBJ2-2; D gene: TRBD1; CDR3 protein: CATSDRDRPNTGELFF; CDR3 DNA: TGTGCCACCAGTGATCGGGACAGACCTAACACCGGGGAGCTGTTTTTT
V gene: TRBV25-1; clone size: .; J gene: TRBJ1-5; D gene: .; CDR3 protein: CASSVAISNQPQHF; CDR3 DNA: TGTGCCAGCAGTGTAGCGATTAGCAATCAGCCCCAGCATTTT
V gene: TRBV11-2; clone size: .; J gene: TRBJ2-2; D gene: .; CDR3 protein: CASSPLAGELFF; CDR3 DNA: TGTGCCAGCAGCCCCCTGGCCGGGGAGCTGTTTTTT
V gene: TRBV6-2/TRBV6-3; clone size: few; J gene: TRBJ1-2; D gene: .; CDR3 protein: CASSYNRGYTF; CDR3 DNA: TGTGCCAGCAGTTACAATCGTGGCTACACCTTC
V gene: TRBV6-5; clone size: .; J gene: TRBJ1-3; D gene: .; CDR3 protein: CASKTMSSGNTIYF; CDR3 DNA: TGTGCCAGCAAAACGATGAGCTCTGGAAACACCATATATTTT
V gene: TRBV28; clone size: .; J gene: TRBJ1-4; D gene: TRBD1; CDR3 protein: CASSFSRGAEKLFF; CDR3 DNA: TGTGCCAGCAGTTTTAGCAGGGGGGCTGAAAAACTGTTTTTT
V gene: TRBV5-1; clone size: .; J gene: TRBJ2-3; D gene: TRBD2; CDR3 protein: CASSAPTSGGVWDTQYF; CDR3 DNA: TGCGCCAGCAGCGCCCCCACTAGCGGGGGGGTTTGGGATACGCAGTATTTT
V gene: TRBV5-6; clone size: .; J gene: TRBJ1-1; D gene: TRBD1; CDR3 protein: CASSLGRGLLAFF; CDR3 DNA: TGTGCCAGCAGCTTAGGCAGGGGGCTGTTGGCTTTCTTT
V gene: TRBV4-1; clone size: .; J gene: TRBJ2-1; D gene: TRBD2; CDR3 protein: CASSPGASGGAGNEQFF; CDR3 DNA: TGCGCCAGCAGCCCTGGGGCTAGCGGGGGGGCTGGGAATGAGCAGTTCTTC
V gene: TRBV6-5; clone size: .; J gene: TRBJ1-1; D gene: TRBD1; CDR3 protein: CASRRQGNTEAFF; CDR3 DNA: TGTGCCAGCAGAAGACAGGGGAACACTGAAGCTTTCTTT
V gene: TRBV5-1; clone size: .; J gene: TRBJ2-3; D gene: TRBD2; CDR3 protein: CASSPWTSALTDTQYF; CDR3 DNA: TGCGCCAGCAGCCCTTGGACTAGCGCCTTGACAGATACGCAGTATTTT
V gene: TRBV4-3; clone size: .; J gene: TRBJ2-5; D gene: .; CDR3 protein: CASSQYTGLAETQYF; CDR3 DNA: TGCGCCAGCAGCCAATACACGGGGCTAGCGGAGACCCAGTACTTC
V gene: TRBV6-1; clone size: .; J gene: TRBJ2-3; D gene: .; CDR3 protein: CASSEWLQGSSTDTQYF; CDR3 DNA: TGTGCCAGCAGTGAATGGTTACAGGGTTCTAGCACAGATACGCAGTATTTT
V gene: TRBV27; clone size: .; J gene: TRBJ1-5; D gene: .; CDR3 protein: CASSLVSASQPQHF; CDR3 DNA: TGTGCCAGCAGTTTAGTCAGTGCAAGTCAGCCCCAGCATTTT
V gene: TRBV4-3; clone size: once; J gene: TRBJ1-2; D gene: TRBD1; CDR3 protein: CASSQEPGGGPPNYGYTF; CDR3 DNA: TGCGCCAGCAGCCAAGAACCAGGGGGGGGACCCCCTAACTATGGCTACACCTTC
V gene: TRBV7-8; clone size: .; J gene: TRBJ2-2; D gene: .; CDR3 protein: CASSLKGGDTGELFF; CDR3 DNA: TGTGCCAGCAGCTTGAAGGGGGGGGACACCGGGGAGCTGTTTTTT
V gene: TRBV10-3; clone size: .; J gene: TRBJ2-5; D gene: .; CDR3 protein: CAISEIPGTGETQYF; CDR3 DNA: TGTGCCATCAGTGAGATTCCGGGGACGGGGGAGACCCAGTACTTC
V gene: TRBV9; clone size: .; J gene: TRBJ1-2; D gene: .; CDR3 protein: CASSVDTYGYTF; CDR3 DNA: TGTGCCAGCAGCGTAGACACTTATGGCTACACCTTC
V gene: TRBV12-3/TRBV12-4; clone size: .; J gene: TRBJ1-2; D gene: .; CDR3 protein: CASSPGEGWGYTF; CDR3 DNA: TGTGCCAGCAGCCCAGGGGAGGGATGGGGCTACACCTTC